This T cell receptor beta chain was found in a study of human T cells and chemical hapten exposure. The germline V and J ends were trimmed by 3 bases and 0 bases, with 8 bases remaining between them. CDR3 length: 14 residues. Germline-derived CDR1 and CDR2 are MNHEY and SVGEGT. TCRdb re-derived calls from the RACE reads in MiXCR, one entry per CDR3 protein. In the table there are about 380,000 distinct CDR3 sequences, approximately 5% of which are singletons. Regarding the study as a whole: There was alopecia in the donors, so their immune response may differ from that of healthy people.

This clonotype appeared many times. The antigen remains undetermined. Time point defined: pre-sensitization, week 0. The sample's treatment: therapeutic diphenylcyclopropenone sensitization with weekly scalp DPC. In every case, blood was obtained before the patch test was applied. The chain is built from TRBV6-2 or TRBV6-3 and TRBJ1-1, with TRBD1 as a possible D gene (6 bases). The TCR sequence derives from a woman in her forties or fifties with alopecia areata. Some clones in this sample may be carry-over from other donors' samples. Specimen: whole blood, collected in connection with sensitization to the hapten diphenylcyclopropenone (DPC). The CDR3 protein is CASSYGGMNTEAFF. CDR3 in DNA: TGTGCCAGCAGTTATGGGGGCATGAACACTGAAGCTTTCTTT.